This TCR beta chain was captured by sequencing in a study of control samples from healthy donors and cancer patients (dated by TCRdb to between 2020 and 2021). From a lookup of the germline V gene (reference sequence), CDR1 and CDR2 are SGHNT and YYREEE. For this chain, trimming is 1 base at the V end and 5 bases at the J end, and the number of junction bases without a gene match is 4. From its cysteine to its phenylalanine, the CDR3 spans 15 amino acids. Just the 45-base CDR3 DNA is kept, in frame starting at base 1. Libraries were built with the immunoSEQ multiplex PCR assay. In TCRdb, the immuneACCESS table is reduced to in-frame sequences with V and J assigned. These tables do not hold every clone; where another copy was compared, an unresolved V gene accounts for under half, and the others remain unexplained. This sample is represented by hundreds of thousands of clones; 82% of them were singletons. The top ten clones comprise less than 15% of the sample.

About this clone: The antigen it binds to is not known. Qualities for individual bases were not recorded, and no much larger clone is one base off.

This clonotype was sampled from a woman aged 60 to 75 with lung cancer. The receptor chain draws on TRBV5-4 and TRBJ2-3, with TRBD2 identical over 10 junction bases. Sequenced: PBMCs. Here the CDR3 is given as CASSLSSGGGDTQYF. Here is the DNA: TGTGCCAGCAGCTTGTCGAGCGGGGGGGGAGATACGCAGTATTTT.